These 4 T cell receptor beta chains originate from one sample sequenced in a study of blood T cells in healthy people across ages. Primed by a sample-barcoded 5' primer and a J-beta primer mix, a second PCR proceeded for 7 to 11 cycles. From the 5' RACE reads, TCRdb called clonotypes with MiXCR, one entry per CDR3 protein. Among over a million distinct CDR3 sequences listed, approximately 25% were seen once. This sample also appeared in a second study, on T cells of mothers and their children.

Material for sequencing was blood. The source of these receptors is a girl aged 2-10 years in good health.

V usage is TRBV5-1 and J usage is TRBJ2-5; 10 bases are a match to TRBD1. The J call may be faulty, since TRBJ2-7 better matches the DNA end. Germline CDR1 and CDR2: SGHRS and YFSETQ. This CDR3 region has 15 residues. The CDR3 sequence: CASRPPGQGFDEQYF. For the CDR3, the DNA is TGCGCCAGCCGCCCCCCGGGACAGGGGTTCGACGAGCAGTACTTC.

The genes are TRBV7-9 and TRBJ2-7, with a weak D call TRBD2 (7 bases). Trimming removed 3 bases at V and 0 bases at J, with 18 bases between. This CDR3 comprises 17 residues. Germline assignment: CDR1 SEHNR and CDR2 FQNEAQ (reference sequence). The CDR3 protein is CASSFGGGAISSYEQYF. CDR3 coding DNA: TGTGCCAGCAGCTTTGGGGGGGGCGCGATCTCCTCCTACGAGCAGTACTTC.

The chain employs TRBV27 and TRBJ1-2, with D unclear. This CDR3 region has 15 residues. V shed 3 bases and J shed 0 bases, with 11 bases lying between them. The V gene's germline CDR1 is MNHEY and CDR2 SMNVEV (reference sequence). The CDR3 region is CASSFSIVANYGYTF. CDR3 DNA: TGTGCCAGCAGTTTCTCGATAGTAGCTAACTATGGCTACACCTTC.

The table lists this clonotype with a few counts. The chain recombines TRBV4-3 with TRBJ2-2; D is undetermined. The CDR3 extends over 14 amino acids. Per germline, CDR1 LGHNA and CDR2 YSLEER. The V gene lost 4 bases and the J gene lost 6 bases, with 12 bases spanning the gap. CDR3 loop: CASSREPQAGELFF. CDR3 nucleotide sequence: TGCGCCAGCAGCCGAGAGCCTCAGGCCGGGGAGCTGTTTTTT.